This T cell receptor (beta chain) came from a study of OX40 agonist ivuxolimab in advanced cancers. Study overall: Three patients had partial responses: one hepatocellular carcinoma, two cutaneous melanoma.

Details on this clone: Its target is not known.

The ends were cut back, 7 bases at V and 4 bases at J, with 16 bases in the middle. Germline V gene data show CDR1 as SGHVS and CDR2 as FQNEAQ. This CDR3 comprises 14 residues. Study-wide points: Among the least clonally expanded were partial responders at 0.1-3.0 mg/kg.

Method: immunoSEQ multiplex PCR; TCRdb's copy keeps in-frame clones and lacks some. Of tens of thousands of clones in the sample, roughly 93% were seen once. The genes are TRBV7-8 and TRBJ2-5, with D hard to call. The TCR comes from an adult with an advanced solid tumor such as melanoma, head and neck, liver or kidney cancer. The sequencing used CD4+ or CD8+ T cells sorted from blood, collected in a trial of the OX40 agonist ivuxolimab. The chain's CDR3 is CASTQYERRETQYF. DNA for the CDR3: TGTGCCAGCACCCAATACGAGAGAAGAGAGACCCAGTACTTC.